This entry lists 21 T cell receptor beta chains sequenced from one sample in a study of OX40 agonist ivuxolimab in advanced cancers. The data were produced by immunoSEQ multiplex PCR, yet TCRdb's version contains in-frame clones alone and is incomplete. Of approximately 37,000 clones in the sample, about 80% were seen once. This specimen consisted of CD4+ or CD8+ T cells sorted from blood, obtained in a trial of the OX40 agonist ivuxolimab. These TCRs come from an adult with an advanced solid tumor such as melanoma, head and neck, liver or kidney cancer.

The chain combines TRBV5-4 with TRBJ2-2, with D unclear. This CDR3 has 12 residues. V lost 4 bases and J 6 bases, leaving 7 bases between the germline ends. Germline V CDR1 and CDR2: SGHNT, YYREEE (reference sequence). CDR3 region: CASSAPAGELFF. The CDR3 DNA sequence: TGTGCCAGCAGCGCCCCGGCCGGGGAGCTGTTTTTT.

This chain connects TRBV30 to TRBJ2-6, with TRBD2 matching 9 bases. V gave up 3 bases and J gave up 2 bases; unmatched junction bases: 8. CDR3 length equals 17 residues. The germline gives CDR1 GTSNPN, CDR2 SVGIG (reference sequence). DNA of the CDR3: TGTGCCTGGAGGGGGGTGTTAGCGGGGGCTGGGGCCAACGTCCTGACTTTC. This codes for CAWRGVLAGAGANVLTF.

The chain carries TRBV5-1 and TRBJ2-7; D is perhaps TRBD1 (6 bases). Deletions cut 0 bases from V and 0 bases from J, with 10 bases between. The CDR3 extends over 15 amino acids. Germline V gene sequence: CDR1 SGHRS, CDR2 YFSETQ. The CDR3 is CASSLVGTPSYEQYF. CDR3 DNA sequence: TGCGCCAGCAGCTTGGTCGGGACACCCTCCTACGAGCAGTACTTC.

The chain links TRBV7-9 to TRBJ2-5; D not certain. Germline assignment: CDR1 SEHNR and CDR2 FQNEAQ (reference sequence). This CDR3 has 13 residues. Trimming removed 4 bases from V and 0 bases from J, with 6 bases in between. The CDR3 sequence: CASSSANQETQYF. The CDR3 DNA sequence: TGTGCCAGCAGCTCGGCAAACCAAGAGACCCAGTACTTC.

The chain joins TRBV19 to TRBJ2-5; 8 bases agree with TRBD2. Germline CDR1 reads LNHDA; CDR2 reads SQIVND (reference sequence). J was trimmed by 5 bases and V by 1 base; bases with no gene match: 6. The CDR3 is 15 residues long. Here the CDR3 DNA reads TGTGCCAGTAGTATAGCGGGAGGGCCGCGGGAGACCCAGTACTTC. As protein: CASSIAGGPRETQYF. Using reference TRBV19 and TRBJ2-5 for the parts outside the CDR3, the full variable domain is DGGITQSPKYLFRKEGQNVTLSCEQNLNHDAMYWYRQDPGQGLRLIYYSQIVNDFQKGDIAEGYSVSREKKESFPLTVTSAQKNPTAFYLCASSIAGGPRETQYFGPGTRLLVL.

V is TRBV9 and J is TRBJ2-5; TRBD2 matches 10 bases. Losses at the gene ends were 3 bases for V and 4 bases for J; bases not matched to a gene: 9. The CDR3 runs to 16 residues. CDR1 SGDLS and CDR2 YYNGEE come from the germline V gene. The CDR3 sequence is CASSESSGGWRETQYF. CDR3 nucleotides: TGTGCCAGCAGCGAATCTAGCGGGGGATGGAGAGAGACCCAGTACTTC.

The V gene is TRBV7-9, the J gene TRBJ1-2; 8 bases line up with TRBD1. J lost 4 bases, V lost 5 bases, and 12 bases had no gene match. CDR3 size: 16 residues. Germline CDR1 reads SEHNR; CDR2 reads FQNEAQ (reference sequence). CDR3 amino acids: CASSATGTGYSYGYTF. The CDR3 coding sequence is TGTGCCAGCAGCGCTACCGGGACAGGTTATTCCTATGGCTACACCTTC.

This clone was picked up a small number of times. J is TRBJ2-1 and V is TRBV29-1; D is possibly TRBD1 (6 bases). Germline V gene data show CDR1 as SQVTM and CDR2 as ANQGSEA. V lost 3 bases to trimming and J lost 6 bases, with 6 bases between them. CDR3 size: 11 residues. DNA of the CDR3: TGCAGCGTTGACAGGGGCAATGAGCAGTTCTTC. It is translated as CSVDRGNEQFF.

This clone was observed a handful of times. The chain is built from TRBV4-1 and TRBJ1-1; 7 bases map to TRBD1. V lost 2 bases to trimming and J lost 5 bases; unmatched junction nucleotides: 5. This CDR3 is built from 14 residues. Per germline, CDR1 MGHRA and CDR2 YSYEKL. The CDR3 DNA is TGCGCCAGCAGCCAACCACAGGGGCGGACTGAAGCTTTCTTT. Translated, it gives CASSQPQGRTEAFF.

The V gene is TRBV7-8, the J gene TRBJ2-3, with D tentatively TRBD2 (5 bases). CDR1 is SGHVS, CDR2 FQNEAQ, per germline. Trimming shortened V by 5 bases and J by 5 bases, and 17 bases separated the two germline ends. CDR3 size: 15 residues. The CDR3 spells CASSAPQEEKDTQYF. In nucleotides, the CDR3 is TGTGCCAGCAGCGCTCCCCAGGAGGAAAAAGATACGCAGTATTTT.

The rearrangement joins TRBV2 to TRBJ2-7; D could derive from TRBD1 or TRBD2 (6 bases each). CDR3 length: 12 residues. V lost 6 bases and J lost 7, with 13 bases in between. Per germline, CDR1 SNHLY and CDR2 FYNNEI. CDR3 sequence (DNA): TGTGCCAGCAGCAAGGGGGGCAGGGAGCAGTACTTC. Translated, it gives CASSKGGREQYF.

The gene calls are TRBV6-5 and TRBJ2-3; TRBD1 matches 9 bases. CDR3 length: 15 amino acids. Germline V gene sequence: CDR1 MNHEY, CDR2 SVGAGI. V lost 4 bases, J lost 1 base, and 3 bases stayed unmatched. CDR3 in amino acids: CASSWTGDGTDTQYF. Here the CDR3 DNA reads TGTGCCAGCAGTTGGACAGGGGATGGCACAGATACGCAGTATTTT.

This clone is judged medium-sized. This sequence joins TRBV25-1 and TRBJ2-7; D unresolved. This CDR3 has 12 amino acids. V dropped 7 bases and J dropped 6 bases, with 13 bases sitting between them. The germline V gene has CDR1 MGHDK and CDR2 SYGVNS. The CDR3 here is CASTQDLPEQYF. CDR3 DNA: TGTGCCAGCACCCAGGACCTCCCCGAGCAGTACTTC.

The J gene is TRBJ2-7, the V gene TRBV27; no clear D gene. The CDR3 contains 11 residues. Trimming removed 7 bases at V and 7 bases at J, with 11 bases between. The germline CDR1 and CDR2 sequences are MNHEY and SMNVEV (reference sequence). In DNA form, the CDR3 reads TGTGCCAGCACCCACCTCCAGGAGCAGTACTTC. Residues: CASTHLQEQYF.

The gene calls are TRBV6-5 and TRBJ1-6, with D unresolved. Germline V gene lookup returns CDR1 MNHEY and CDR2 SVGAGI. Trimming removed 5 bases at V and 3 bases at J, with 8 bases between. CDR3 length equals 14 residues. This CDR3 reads CASSTQNYNSPLHF. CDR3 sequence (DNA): TGTGCCAGCAGTACACAAAACTATAATTCACCCCTCCACTTT.

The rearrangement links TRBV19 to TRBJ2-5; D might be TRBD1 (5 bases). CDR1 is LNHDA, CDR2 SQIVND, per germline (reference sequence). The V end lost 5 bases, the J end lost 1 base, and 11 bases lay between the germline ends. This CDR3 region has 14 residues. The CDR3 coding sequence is TGTGCCAGTAGTCCACAGGACCTCCAAGAGACCCAGTACTTC. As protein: CASSPQDLQETQYF.

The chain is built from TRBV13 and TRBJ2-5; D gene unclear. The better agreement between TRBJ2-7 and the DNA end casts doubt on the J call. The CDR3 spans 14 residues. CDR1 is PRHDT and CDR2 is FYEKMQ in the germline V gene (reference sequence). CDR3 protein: CASSLGAVTYEQYF. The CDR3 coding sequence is TGTGCCAGCAGCTTAGGGGCGGTAACCTACGAGCAGTACTTC.

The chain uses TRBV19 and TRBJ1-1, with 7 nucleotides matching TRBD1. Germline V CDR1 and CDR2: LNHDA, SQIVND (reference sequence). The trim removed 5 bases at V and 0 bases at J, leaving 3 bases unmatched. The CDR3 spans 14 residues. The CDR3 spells CASSPGQVNTEAFF. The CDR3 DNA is TGTGCCAGTAGTCCTGGACAGGTGAACACTGAAGCTTTCTTT.

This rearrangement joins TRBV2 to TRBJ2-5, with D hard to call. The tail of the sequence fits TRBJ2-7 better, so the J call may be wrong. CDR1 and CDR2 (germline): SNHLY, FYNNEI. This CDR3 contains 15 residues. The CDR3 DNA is TGTGCCAGCAGTGAAATGAAAGGCAGACCATACGAGCAGTACTTC. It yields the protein CASSEMKGRPYEQYF.

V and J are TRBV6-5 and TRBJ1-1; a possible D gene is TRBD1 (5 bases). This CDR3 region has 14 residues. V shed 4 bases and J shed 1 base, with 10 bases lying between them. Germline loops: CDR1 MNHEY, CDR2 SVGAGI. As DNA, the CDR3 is TGTGCCAGCAGTTTGCAAGGGACGAACACTGAAGCTTTCTTT. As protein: CASSLQGTNTEAFF.

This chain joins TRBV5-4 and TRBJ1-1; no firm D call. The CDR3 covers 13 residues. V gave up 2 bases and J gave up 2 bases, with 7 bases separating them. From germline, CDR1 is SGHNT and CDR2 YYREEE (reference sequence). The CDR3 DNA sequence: TGTGCCAGCAGCTTAAGGATTAACACTGAAGCTTTCTTT. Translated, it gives CASSLRINTEAFF.